This T cell receptor beta chain originates from a study of OX40 agonist ivuxolimab in advanced cancers. Study in general: An agonistic human IgG2 monoclonal antibody against OX40 (CD134) was given.

The germline CDR1 and CDR2 sequences are LNHDA and SQIVND (reference sequence). The CDR3 sequence is 15 residues long. V was clipped by 6 bases and J by 2 bases; unmatched bases: 7. Method: immunoSEQ multiplex PCR; TCRdb's copy keeps in-frame clones and lacks some. The sample consists of tens of thousands of clones, roughly 82% of them appearing once. This clone was counted a single time. The receptor was isolated from an adult with an advanced solid tumor such as melanoma, head and neck, liver or kidney cancer. The sequenced sample was CD4+ or CD8+ T cells sorted from blood, obtained in a trial of the OX40 agonist ivuxolimab. The chain employs TRBV19 and TRBJ1-5; 7 bases fit TRBD1. CDR3 residues: CASSLTGTRNQPQHF. In DNA, the CDR3 is TGTGCCAGTAGCCTGACAGGGACGCGCAATCAGCCCCAGCATTTT.